This TCR beta chain was recorded in a study of blood T cell repertoires in COVID-19. This clone turned up a few times. TCRdb's table, derived via immunoSEQ multiplex PCR, lists solely in-frame clones and lacks some. Of about 170,000 clones listed, 80% to 85% were seen once; the top ten hold under 13%. Per the germline V gene, CDR1 is SGHNT and CDR2 is YENEEA. Trimming removed 5 bases from V and 2 bases from J, with 10 bases in between. The CDR3 totals 14 residues. Sequenced: peripheral blood. The rearrangement uses TRBV11-3 and TRBJ2-1; the D gene is possibly TRBD2 (6 bases). The sequence was obtained from a man aged 70 or older with active or convalescent COVID-19. CDR3 in amino acids: CASSPSGAYNEQFF. Written as DNA, the CDR3 is TGTGCCAGCAGCCCGTCGGGGGCCTACAATGAGCAGTTCTTC.